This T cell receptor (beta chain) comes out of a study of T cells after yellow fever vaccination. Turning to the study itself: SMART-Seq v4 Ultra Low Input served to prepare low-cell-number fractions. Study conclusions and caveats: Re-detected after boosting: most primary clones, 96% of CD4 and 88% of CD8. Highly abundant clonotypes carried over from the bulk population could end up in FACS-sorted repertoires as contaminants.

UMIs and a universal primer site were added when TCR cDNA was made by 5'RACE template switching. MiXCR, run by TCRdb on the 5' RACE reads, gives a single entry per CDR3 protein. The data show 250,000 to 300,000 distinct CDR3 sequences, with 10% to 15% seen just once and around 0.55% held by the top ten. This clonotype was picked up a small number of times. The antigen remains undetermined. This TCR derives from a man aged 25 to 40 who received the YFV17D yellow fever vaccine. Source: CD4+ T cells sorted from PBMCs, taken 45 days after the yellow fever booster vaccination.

CDR3 in amino acids: CASQTGVSYEQYF. The CDR3 DNA reads as TGTGCCAGCCAGACAGGGGTCTCCTACGAGCAGTACTTC. This chain links TRBV5-5 with TRBJ2-7, with 8 nucleotides matching TRBD1. Germline V lookup: CDR1 SGHKS, CDR2 YYEKEE (reference sequence). Germline trimming cut 7 bases from V and 0 bases from J; bases unmatched to any gene: 3. CDR3 length equals 13 residues.